This is a list of T cell receptor beta chains from one sample in a study of cytomegalovirus exposure and HLA in healthy donors. This table comes from immunoSEQ multiplex PCR, and its TCRdb copy is limited to in-frame clones, with some not included. The data contain 120,000 to 150,000 clones, around 85% of them singletons. Sequenced input: PBMCs. The receptors here all came from a woman aged 25 to 39 in good health and CMV-seronegative. CDR3s include the opening cysteine and the closing phenylalanine or tryptophan. Fields, in order: clone size, J gene, V gene, D gene, CDR3 protein, CDR3 DNA. A D gene is named only where the DNA matches it firmly. Part of the rows lack a size; the others show once, few, many or a class for expanded clones.

>NA|TRBJ2-7|TRBV19|TRBD1
CASSIGTGSPYEQYF
TGTGCCAGTAGTATAGGGACAGGGTCTCCCTACGAGCAGTACTTC
>NA|TRBJ2-2|TRBV7-7|NA
CASSLSVAGYTGELFF
TGTGCCAGCAGCTTATCGGTGGCGGGGTACACCGGGGAGCTGTTTTTT
>once|TRBJ2-3|TRBV7-3|NA
CASSLNSGDTQYF
TGTGCCAGCAGCCTTAACTCCGGAGATACGCAGTATTTT
>NA|TRBJ1-2|TRBV2|TRBD1
CASIRDRGPYGYTF
TGTGCCAGCATCCGAGATAGGGGGCCCTATGGCTACACCTTC
>once|TRBJ2-3|TRBV7-2|TRBD2
CASGSGGRPDTQYF
TGTGCCAGCGGGTCGGGGGGGCGCCCAGATACGCAGTATTTT
>NA|TRBJ1-2|TRBV7-9|NA
CASSSPDRLANYGYTF
TGTGCCAGCAGCTCGCCCGACAGGCTAGCTAACTATGGCTACACCTTC
>NA|TRBJ2-3|TRBV4-3|NA
CASSHYPRQEGTDTQYF
TGCGCCAGCAGCCACTACCCCCGGCAGGAGGGTACAGATACGCAGTATTTT
>NA|TRBJ1-6|TRBV9|TRBD1
CASARGQDNSPLHF
TGTGCCAGCGCCAGGGGACAGGATAATTCACCCCTCCACTTT
>NA|TRBJ2-3|TRBV11-3|NA
CASSLGSRPGDTQYF
TGTGCCAGCAGCTTAGGGTCCAGGCCCGGAGATACGCAGTATTTT
>NA|TRBJ2-1|TRBV10-3|NA
CAISAGTYNEQFF
TGTGCCATCAGTGCCGGGACCTACAATGAGCAGTTCTTC
>NA|TRBJ2-3|TRBV9|NA
CASSGGGGFTDTQYF
TGTGCCAGCAGCGGCGGAGGAGGGTTCACAGATACGCAGTATTTT
>NA|TRBJ2-1|TRBV19|TRBD1
CASRTGGTSEQFF
TGTGCCAGCCGGACAGGGGGAACCAGTGAGCAGTTCTTC
>NA|TRBJ2-3|TRBV7-9|NA
CASSPLGTDTQYF
TGTGCCAGCAGCCCCCTCGGGACAGATACGCAGTATTTT
>NA|TRBJ1-1|TRBV29-1|TRBD1
CSAIQGRTEAFF
TGCAGCGCTATACAGGGGAGGACTGAAGCTTTCTTT
>NA|TRBJ2-5|TRBV19|TRBD2
CASSTRGLAQQETQYF
TGTGCCAGTAGTACCCGGGGACTAGCACAACAAGAGACCCAGTACTTC
>NA|TRBJ2-1|TRBV2|TRBD2
CASSVLRGGSDEQFF
TGTGCCAGCAGTGTTCTCCGGGGGGGCTCAGATGAGCAGTTCTTC
>NA|TRBJ2-3|TRBV4-1|TRBD1
CASSPRTTGQVVYTQYF
TGCGCCAGCAGCCCCCGAACCACCGGACAGGTGGTATATACGCAGTATTTT
>few|TRBJ1-1|TRBV4-3|TRBD1
CASSQVTGGSTEAFF
TGCGCCAGCAGCCAAGTCACAGGGGGCAGTACTGAAGCTTTCTTT
>NA|TRBJ2-7|TRBV7-9|NA
CASSRSGFPYEQYF
TGTGCCAGCAGCCGCTCGGGTTTCCCCTACGAGCAGTACTTC
>NA|TRBJ2-3|TRBV7-9|TRBD2
CASSLTSGDPDTQYF
TGTGCCAGCAGCTTGACTAGCGGAGACCCAGATACGCAGTATTTT
>NA|TRBJ1-3|TRBV19|NA
CASSDTGKAGNTIYF
TGTGCCAGTAGTGACACAGGGAAGGCCGGAAACACCATATATTTT
>NA|TRBJ1-2|TRBV27|NA
CASSLRGSYGYTF
TGTGCCAGCAGTTTAAGGGGTAGCTATGGCTACACCTTC
>NA|TRBJ2-1|TRBV18|NA
CASSPDQGSLNEQFF
TGTGCCAGCTCACCGGACCAGGGCTCCCTCAATGAGCAGTTCTTC
>NA|TRBJ2-1|TRBV6-1|TRBD2
CASSERGGEYNEQFF
TGTGCCAGCAGTGAACGCGGGGGTGAATACAATGAGCAGTTCTTC
>NA|TRBJ2-1|TRBV6-5|TRBD1
CASRDGDRGYNEQFF
TGTGCCAGCAGAGACGGGGACAGAGGCTACAATGAGCAGTTCTTC
>NA|TRBJ2-7|TRBV30|NA
CAWRATLTGVYEQYF
TGTGCCTGGAGAGCGACTTTGACAGGCGTCTACGAGCAGTACTTC
>NA|TRBJ2-1|TRBV4-1|TRBD2
CASSQTSGRGNEQFF
TGCGCCAGCAGCCAAACTAGCGGGAGGGGCAATGAGCAGTTCTTC
>NA|TRBJ2-7|TRBV7-8|TRBD1
CASSWGQGINEQYF
TGTGCCAGCAGCTGGGGACAGGGAATAAACGAGCAGTACTTC
>NA|TRBJ2-2|TRBV7-3|NA
CASSPTVTNTGELFF
TGTGCCAGCAGCCCGACAGTTACGAACACCGGGGAGCTGTTTTTT
>few|TRBJ2-7|TRBV27|TRBD2
CASTPGPSGAYEQYF
TGTGCCAGCACCCCCGGCCCTAGCGGAGCTTACGAGCAGTACTTC